Listed here are 9 T cell receptor beta chains from one sample, sequenced in a study of identical twins. MiXCR was run by TCRdb on the 5' RACE reads, yielding one entry per CDR3 protein. The sample lists more than 1.5 million distinct CDR3 sequences; about 31% were seen once. Sequencing input: cord blood. The source of these receptors is a newborn girl in good health.

Many counts were recorded for this clonotype. V gene TRBV29-1 combines with J gene TRBJ2-6; D gene unclear. This CDR3 comprises 14 residues. CDR1 SQVTM and CDR2 ANQGSEA come from the germline V gene. V dropped 4 bases and J dropped 0 bases, with 7 bases sitting between them. The CDR3 is CSVGLSSGANVLTF. CDR3 sequence (DNA): TGCAGCGTTGGGCTTTCCTCTGGGGCCAACGTCCTGACTTTC.

This clonotype was counted only a few times. The chain links TRBV20-1 to TRBJ2-5; 10 nucleotides match TRBD2. Per the germline V gene, CDR1 is DFQATT and CDR2 is SNEGSKA (reference sequence). The CDR3 loop spans 13 amino acids. With V trimmed by 6 bases and J by 11 bases, 12 bases remained unmatched. The CDR3 here is CSAGTSAYNEQYF. The CDR3 DNA is TGCAGTGCCGGGACTAGCGCCTACAATGAGCAGTACTTC.

The chain is built from TRBV6-2 or TRBV6-3 and TRBJ2-1, with 10 bases lining up with TRBD2. J lost 0 bases, V lost 4 bases, and 9 bases had no gene match. CDR3 length equals 18 residues. Germline CDR1 is MNHEY and CDR2 is SVGEGT. The CDR3 nucleotides are TGTGCCAGCAGTTTTCGGACTAGCGGCATAAGCTCCTACAATGAGCAGTTCTTC. Translation: CASSFRTSGISSYNEQFF.

V usage is TRBV10-1 and J usage is TRBJ1-6, with D tentatively TRBD1 (5 bases). The CDR3 runs 15 residues. CDR1 and CDR2 from the germline V gene are WNHNN and SYGVQD (reference sequence). V shed 6 bases and J shed 1 base, with 10 bases lying between them. CDR3 bases: TGCGCCAGCAGCGAAGGGGCATCCTATAATTCACCCCTCCACTTT. Translating gives CASSEGASYNSPLHF.

As regards this clonotype: Relative to the germline gene, one junction end is altered; a read error may explain this. V is TRBV7-2 and J is TRBJ2-1; 8 nucleotides match TRBD1. This CDR3 spans 15 amino acids. Germline V gene sequence: CDR1 SGHTA, CDR2 FQGNSA. The CDR3 DNA sequence: TGTGTCAGCAGCTTAGACAGGGGACCGAACAATGAGCAGTTCTTC. Its protein is CVSSLDRGPNNEQFF.

The chain couples TRBV6-6 to TRBJ1-2; D not resolved. Per the germline V gene, CDR1 is MNHNY and CDR2 is SVGAGI (reference sequence). CDR3 length: 16 amino acids. V lost 5 bases, J lost 0 bases, and 16 bases lay in between. CDR3 sequence (DNA): TGTGCCAGCAGTGTATCGATTTATACAGCTAACTATGGCTACACCTTC. Encoded protein: CASSVSIYTANYGYTF.

V usage is TRBV27 and J usage is TRBJ1-2, with D unclear. The CDR3 is 12 residues long. Germline CDR1 is MNHEY and CDR2 is SMNVEV (reference sequence). V was pared by 6 bases and J by 4 bases, with 9 bases between. CDR3 amino acids: CASRRAGYGYTF. The CDR3 region has the DNA TGTGCCAGCAGAAGGGCCGGCTATGGCTACACCTTC.

The chain recombines TRBV28 with TRBJ2-7; 11 positions agree with TRBD2. This CDR3 spans 13 amino acids. V lost 10 bases to trimming and J lost 5 bases; unmatched junction nucleotides: 7. Germline-derived CDR1 and CDR2 are MDHEN and SYDVKM. The CDR3 nucleotides are TGTGCCACCGTAGCGGGAGGGCCCCACGAGCAGTACTTC. It codes for CATVAGGPHEQYF.

This clonotype was counted a few times. The gene calls are TRBV6-6 and TRBJ1-2, with a tentative D call TRBD1 (6 bases). This CDR3 is 16 amino acids long. In germline, CDR1 is MNHNY, CDR2 SVGAGI (reference sequence). V lost 2 bases and J lost 3, with 16 bases in between. The CDR3, as DNA: TGTGCCAGCAGTTACCCCCGACAGGAGATTGACTATGGCTACACCTTC. It codes for CASSYPRQEIDYGYTF.